This T cell receptor (beta chain) was recorded in a study of blood T cell repertoires in COVID-19. Study information: Acute and convalescent COVID-19 samples came from the United States, Italy and Spain.

TCRdb keeps only in-frame clones here, not all; method: immunoSEQ multiplex PCR. This table has 400,000 to 550,000 clones, about 85% appearing once. A few counts support this clone. In terms of age and location, participants ranged from about 18 to 100 years and lived in about 25 US areas. Assignment of participants to cohorts was predicated upon participant-reported clinical history. This clonotype originated in a woman between 18 and 29 years old with acute COVID-19. Specimen: PBMCs or T cells enriched from blood (not recorded which).

In nucleotides, the CDR3 is TGTGCCTGGAGGAAACAGGGCTATAATTCACCCCTCCACTTT. The encoded protein is CAWRKQGYNSPLHF. This rearrangement joins TRBV30 to TRBJ1-6, with D possibly TRBD1 on 6 matching bases. There are 14 residues in the CDR3. The germline gives CDR1 GTSNPN, CDR2 SVGIG (reference sequence). Trimming shortened V by 3 bases and J by 3 bases, and 9 bases separated the two germline ends.